Below are 24 T cell receptor beta chains sequenced from a single sample in a study of OX40 agonist ivuxolimab in advanced cancers. Assay: immunoSEQ multiplex PCR; the TCRdb copy retains only in-frame clones and omits some. The data show 55,000 to 80,000 clones, approximately 90% seen once. This sample comprised CD4+ or CD8+ T cells sorted from blood, obtained in a trial of the OX40 agonist ivuxolimab. These receptors all stem from an adult with an advanced solid tumor such as melanoma, head and neck, liver or kidney cancer.

This clone was observed once. This chain joins TRBV29-1 and TRBJ1-1; D is undetermined. Trimming stripped 6 bases from V and 0 bases from J, with 14 bases between. CDR3 length equals 14 residues. The germline V gene has CDR1 SQVTM and CDR2 ANQGSEA. The CDR3 nucleotides read TGCAGCGTCACCGGCGGGTCGATGAACACTGAAGCTTTCTTT. Translation gives CSVTGGSMNTEAFF.

The J gene is TRBJ1-4, the V gene TRBV7-9, with D maybe TRBD1 (5 bases). The germline CDR1 and CDR2 sequences are SEHNR and FQNEAQ (reference sequence). CDR3 length equals 15 residues. V was cut by 3 bases and J by 7 bases, with 15 bases left in between. The CDR3 DNA is TGTGCCAGCAGCTTGTCATCCAGGGAGAGTGAAAAACTGTTTTTT. It specifies CASSLSSRESEKLFF.

This chain joins TRBV5-1 and TRBJ2-3, with D possibly being TRBD2 (6 bases). This CDR3 comprises 13 residues. The V gene lost 4 bases and the J gene lost 4 bases, with 10 bases spanning the gap. The germline CDR1 and CDR2 sequences are SGHRS and YFSETQ. CDR3 sequence (DNA): TGCGCCAGCAGCGGTGGGACTGCAGATACGCAGTATTTT. Its translation: CASSGGTADTQYF.

The chain combines TRBV11-2 with TRBJ2-7; D is unresolved. V shed 4 bases and J shed 4 bases, with 17 bases lying between them. The CDR3 extends over 15 amino acids. Per the germline V gene, CDR1 is SGHAT and CDR2 is FQNNGV. The CDR3 reads CASSSNPLGGYEQYF. Here the CDR3 DNA reads TGTGCCAGCAGCTCCAACCCATTGGGTGGTTACGAGCAGTACTTC.

The chain employs TRBV7-2 and TRBJ2-7, with 8 bases identical to TRBD2. This CDR3 has 15 residues. With V trimmed by 1 base and J by 2 bases, 4 bases remained unmatched. In germline, CDR1 is SGHTA, CDR2 FQGNSA. CDR3 sequence: CASSLVLAGTYEQYF. DNA for the CDR3: TGTGCCAGCAGCTTAGTTTTAGCGGGGACCTACGAGCAGTACTTC.

V gene TRBV19 combines with J gene TRBJ1-5; 7 nucleotides match TRBD1. The ends lost 2 bases at V and 7 bases at J; junction bases unmatched: 5. Germline lookup yields CDR1 LNHDA and CDR2 SQIVND (reference sequence). This CDR3 is 14 amino acids long. The CDR3 bases are TGTGCCAGTAGTATAAAGGGGGCGGGACAGCCCCAGCATTTT. It specifies CASSIKGAGQPQHF. Combining the CDR3 with reference TRBV19 and TRBJ1-5 gives the whole variable domain DGGITQSPKYLFRKEGQNVTLSCEQNLNHDAMYWYRQDPGQGLRLIYYSQIVNDFQKGDIAEGYSVSREKKESFPLTVTSAQKNPTAFYLCASSIKGAGQPQHFGDGTRLSIL.

The J gene is TRBJ2-5, the V gene TRBV4-2; TRBD2 might be the D (6 bases). The CDR3 extends over 15 amino acids. V gave up 1 base and J gave up 6 bases, with 15 bases separating them. Germline V CDR1 and CDR2: LGHNA, YNFKEQ. CDR3 region: CASSQGGNEGKTQYF. The CDR3 nucleotides are TGTGCCAGCAGCCAAGGCGGGAACGAGGGGAAGACCCAGTACTTC.

This clone was seen only a few times. This sequence joins TRBV15 and TRBJ1-1; D perhaps matches TRBD1 (5 bases). Germline CDR1 reads LNHNV; CDR2 reads YYDKDF (reference sequence). V was shortened by 5 bases and J by 5 bases, with 18 bases between the two germline ends. The CDR3 extends over 15 amino acids. CDR3 in amino acids: CATSGFGGIITEAFF. DNA for the CDR3: TGTGCCACCAGCGGGTTTGGGGGGATCATTACTGAAGCTTTCTTT.

The chain links TRBV6-1 to TRBJ2-2, with TRBD1 identical over 9 bases. This CDR3 has 14 residues. Germline assignment: CDR1 MNHNS and CDR2 SASEGT. Unmatched junction bases numbered 3, after V lost 7 bases and J lost 3 bases. CDR3 in amino acids: CASKTGGHTGELFF. The CDR3 DNA follows: TGTGCCAGCAAGACAGGGGGTCACACCGGGGAGCTGTTTTTT.

This rearrangement joins TRBV20-1 to TRBJ2-7; weak D call: TRBD1 (5 bases). Germline V gives CDR1 DFQATT, CDR2 SNEGSKA (reference sequence). The CDR3 contains 11 residues. V dropped 3 bases and J dropped 5 bases, with 8 bases sitting between them. Written as DNA, the CDR3 is TGCAGTGCTAGCCAGGGCCACGAGCAGTACTTC. Amino acids: CSASQGHEQYF.

The gene calls are TRBV7-6 and TRBJ1-1, with D perhaps matching TRBD1 (5 bases). CDR3 length: 14 amino acids. Germline lookup yields CDR1 SGHVS and CDR2 FNYEAQ. V gave up 5 bases and J gave up 1 base, with 11 bases separating them. The CDR3 region has the DNA TGTGCCAGCAGCGCGGGGGAACGGAACACTGAAGCTTTCTTT. The encoded protein is CASSAGERNTEAFF.

CDR3 nucleotides: TGTGCCAGCAGTTTATCATCAGGCGTCCCAACACGGGGCTCAAGTTCACCCCTCCACTTT. Its protein product is CASSLSSGVPTRGSSSPLHF. The rearrangement links TRBV27 to TRBJ1-6; a weak D match, TRBD1 (5 bases). The CDR3 length is 20 residues. CDR1 is MNHEY and CDR2 is SMNVEV in the germline V gene (reference sequence). V lost 0 bases and J 9 bases, leaving 27 bases between the germline ends.

This clone was counted once. The V gene is TRBV11-2, the J gene TRBJ1-4, with D possibly matching TRBD1 (5 bases). V gave up 1 base and J gave up 8 bases, with 11 bases separating them. The CDR3 runs to 14 residues. Germline CDR1 SGHAT, CDR2 FQNNGV. CDR3 protein: CASSLGGSVEKLFF. For the CDR3, the DNA is TGTGCCAGCAGCTTAGGGGGGTCTGTGGAAAAACTGTTTTTT.

The rearrangement uses TRBV29-1 and TRBJ2-5; weak D call: TRBD1 (5 bases). Trimming removed 2 bases from V and 1 base from J, with 11 bases in between. Per germline, CDR1 SQVTM and CDR2 ANQGSEA. The CDR3 has 14 amino acids. The chain's CDR3 is CSVENGHTQETQYF. Written as DNA, the CDR3 is TGCAGCGTTGAAAACGGACACACCCAAGAGACCCAGTACTTC. Supplemented by reference TRBV29-1 and TRBJ2-5, the full variable domain reads SAVISQKPSRDICQRGTSLTIQCQVDSQVTMMFWYRQQPGQSLTLIATANQGSEATYESGFVIDKFPISRPNLTFSTLTVSNMSPEDSSIYLCSVENGHTQETQYFGPGTRLLVL.

The DNA for the CDR3 is TGTGCCACCAGCAGAGATAACGGGTTAGCGGGAAGGCCCGAGCAGTACTTC. Translated, it gives CATSRDNGLAGRPEQYF. The chain is built from TRBV15 and TRBJ2-7, with TRBD2 identical over 8 bases. Germline CDR1 LNHNV, CDR2 YYDKDF (reference sequence). V lost 0 bases and J lost 6; bases outside the gene matches: 13. The CDR3 contains 17 residues.

CDR3 DNA: TGTGCCAGCAGTTACGGACTAGGGGAGACAGATACGCAGTATTTT. The encoded protein is CASSYGLGETDTQYF. The rearrangement joins TRBV6-5 to TRBJ2-3; 7 positions match TRBD2. The V and J ends lost 2 bases and 3 bases, in that order; junction bases with no gene match: 5. Germline-derived CDR1 and CDR2 are MNHEY and SVGAGI. This CDR3 comprises 15 residues.

J is TRBJ1-6 and V is TRBV28; D call uncertain. Germline V gene lookup returns CDR1 MDHEN and CDR2 SYDVKM. The CDR3 is made up of 16 amino acids. Between the trimmed V and J ends, which lost 5 bases and 0 bases, there was a span of 11 bases. This chain's CDR3 is CASSPAGSSYNSPLHF. CDR3 nucleotides: TGTGCCAGCAGTCCGGCCGGTAGCTCCTATAATTCACCCCTCCACTTT.

This chain uses TRBV18 with TRBJ2-1; tentative D call: TRBD2 (6 bases). The germline V gene encodes CDR1 KGHSH and CDR2 LQKENI. V gave up 6 bases and J gave up 5 bases, with 26 bases separating them. The CDR3 is 18 residues long. The DNA for the CDR3 is TGTGCCAGCTCCGAGACAATAACTAGCAATAGAAAGGACAATGAGCAGTTCTTC. It translates to CASSETITSNRKDNEQFF.

The V and J genes are TRBV15 and TRBJ1-3; TRBD1 matches 10 bases. Looked up from germline, CDR1 is LNHNV and CDR2 is YYDKDF (reference sequence). The CDR3 contains 17 residues. V dropped 3 bases and J dropped 0; count of bases not matched to a gene: 5. Written as DNA, the CDR3 is TGTGCCACCAGCAGGGACAGGGGGACGAGCTCTGGAAACACCATATATTTT. Protein product: CATSRDRGTSSGNTIYF.

This sequence joins TRBV18 and TRBJ2-5; D possibly corresponds to TRBD1 (6 bases). The CDR3 loop spans 15 amino acids. V was cut by 6 bases and J by 2 bases, with 16 bases left in between. Per the germline V gene, CDR1 is KGHSH and CDR2 is LQKENI. DNA of the CDR3: TGTGCCAGCTCTCTCAATGGGGGCCAACAAGAGACCCAGTACTTC. Encoded protein: CASSLNGGQQETQYF.

The chain uses TRBV9 and TRBJ2-7, with D perhaps matching TRBD1 (5 bases). Trimming removed 0 bases at V and 0 bases at J, with 10 bases between. The germline V gene has CDR1 SGDLS and CDR2 YYNGEE. The CDR3 covers 15 residues. The CDR3 region is CASSVAQESSYEQYF. CDR3 coding DNA: TGTGCCAGCAGCGTAGCACAGGAAAGCTCCTACGAGCAGTACTTC.

The chain recombines TRBV10-3 with TRBJ1-3; 8 bases map to TRBD1. Germline V gives CDR1 ENHRY, CDR2 SYGVKD. Germline trimming cut 4 bases from V and 2 bases from J; bases unmatched to any gene: 1. The CDR3 is 14 residues long. The CDR3, as DNA: TGTGCCATCAGTGCACAGGGGGCTGGAAACACCATATATTTT. Its translation is CAISAQGAGNTIYF.

The chain uses TRBV5-6 and TRBJ1-2; 8 bases fit TRBD1. Germline loops: CDR1 SGHDT, CDR2 YYEEEE. V lost 4 bases and J lost 5; bases outside the gene matches: 13. This CDR3 contains 16 residues. CDR3 nucleotide sequence: TGTGCCAGCAGCGTCGCCCAGGGGGCTCGCGGATATGGCTACACCTTC. It translates to CASSVAQGARGYGYTF.

The CDR3 protein is CASSARLAGGDNEQFF. The DNA for the CDR3 is TGTGCCAGCAGCGCACGACTAGCGGGGGGAGACAATGAGCAGTTCTTC. V and J are TRBV11-3 and TRBJ2-1; 13 bases align to TRBD2. The trim removed 5 bases at V and 5 bases at J, leaving 6 bases unmatched. The germline V gene has CDR1 SGHNT and CDR2 YENEEA. The CDR3 runs 16 residues.